These 12 T cell receptor beta chains originate from one sample sequenced in a study of long-term antiretroviral therapy in people with HIV. Runs used v3.0 of the immunoSEQ assay and were done at survey level. Profiling relied on immunoSEQ multiplex PCR, and the TCRdb table lists in-frame clones only, not all of them. The sample has almost 30,000 clones; nearly 95% are singletons. The sample was unsorted PBMCs, taken less than 6.8 years after starting antiretroviral therapy. The receptor source for this set is a woman aged 35 to 49 with HIV.

The V call is TRBV6-4, the J call TRBJ1-5, with a possible D match to TRBD1 (6 bases). Germline V gene lookup returns CDR1 MRHNA and CDR2 SNTAGT. The ends were cut back, 2 bases at V and 4 bases at J, with 21 bases in the middle. This CDR3 has 18 residues. The CDR3 DNA is TGTGCCAGCAGTGACACCCGCCCTCGGGGGGCAGAAAATCAGCCCCAGCATTTT. It translates to CASSDTRPRGAENQPQHF.

The chain carries TRBV29-1 and TRBJ1-1, with D unclear. Germline V gene data show CDR1 as SQVTM and CDR2 as ANQGSEA. V was pared by 4 bases and J by 10 bases, with 7 bases between. The CDR3 spans 9 residues. CDR3 loop: CSVGEGAFF. The CDR3, as DNA: TGCAGCGTTGGGGAGGGAGCTTTCTTT.

Written as DNA, the CDR3 is TGCGCCAGCAGCCAATTTACAGGGCTGGACACTGAAGCTTTCTTT. Its protein product is CASSQFTGLDTEAFF. V usage is TRBV4-3 and J usage is TRBJ1-1, with a weak D call TRBD1 (6 bases). The CDR3 is 15 residues long. Germline V gene sequence: CDR1 LGHNA, CDR2 YSLEER. Trimming took 2 bases from V and 3 from J, leaving 13 bases between them.

The CDR3 DNA follows: TGCGCCAGCAGCCAAGATATAGTGGCAGGGGGGACGGGTAACTATGGCTACACCTTC. Translated: CASSQDIVAGGTGNYGYTF. The rearrangement uses TRBV4-3 and TRBJ1-2; 7 bases map to TRBD1. Trimming cost V 0 bases and J 1 base; bases outside gene matches: 14. CDR1 is LGHNA, CDR2 YSLEER, per germline. The CDR3 runs 19 residues.

The rearrangement links TRBV5-6 to TRBJ1-1; D may be TRBD1 (6 bases). CDR3 length equals 14 residues. Germline lookup yields CDR1 SGHDT and CDR2 YYEEEE. V lost 7 bases and J 3 bases, leaving 16 bases between the germline ends. As DNA, the CDR3 is TGTGCCAGCGGAAGGACAGCCCAAGACACTGAAGCTTTCTTT. Encoded protein: CASGRTAQDTEAFF.

Regarding this clone: An end of the junction differs from the germline gene, which may be a read error. The V gene is TRBV19, the J gene TRBJ1-5; unclear D gene. The CDR3 sequence is 14 residues long. Germline CDR1 LNHDA, CDR2 SQIVND (reference sequence). This CDR3 reads CASSMSRFNQPQHF. The CDR3 nucleotides are TGTGCCAGTAGTATGAGCAGATTCAATCAACCCCAGCATTTT.

This clone was seen once. J is TRBJ1-1 and V is TRBV5-1; possibly TRBD1 for D (5 bases). From germline, CDR1 is SGHRS and CDR2 YFSETQ. The CDR3 is 11 residues long. Trimming shortened V by 7 bases and J by 4 bases, and 8 bases separated the two germline ends. In DNA, the CDR3 is TGCGCCAGCTGGGGGGGCACTGAAGCTTTCTTT. Translating it yields CASWGGTEAFF. Together with reference TRBV5-1 and TRBJ1-1, the CDR3 gives the full variable domain: KAGVTQTPRYLIKTRGQQVTLSCSPISGHRSVSWYQQTPGQGLQFLFEYFSETQRNKGNFPGRFSGRQFSNSRSEMNVSTLELGDSALYLCASWGGTEAFFGQGTRLTVV.

This chain joins TRBV7-7 and TRBJ2-3; 7 positions match TRBD1. Germline assignment: CDR1 SSHAT and CDR2 FNYEAQ (reference sequence). V was pared by 5 bases and J by 5 bases, with 4 bases of the junction left unmatched. This CDR3 is built from 13 residues. CDR3 in amino acids: CASSIDREDTQYF. CDR3 nucleotides: TGTGCCAGCAGCATCGACAGGGAAGATACGCAGTATTTT.

The chain uses TRBV4-1 and TRBJ1-4; TRBD1 is a possible D gene (5 bases). Germline lookup yields CDR1 MGHRA and CDR2 YSYEKL. This CDR3 has 13 residues. V gave up 4 bases and J gave up 6 bases, with 9 bases separating them. The CDR3 nucleotides are TGCGCCAGCAGCCTAATACAGGATGAAAAACTGTTTTTT. Its protein product is CASSLIQDEKLFF.

The rearrangement uses TRBV10-3 and TRBJ2-2; D not certain. V gave up 4 bases and J gave up 7 bases, with 10 bases separating them. The CDR3 totals 13 residues. From germline, CDR1 is ENHRY and CDR2 SYGVKD. This CDR3 is CAISGSAGGELFF. The CDR3 DNA reads as TGTGCCATCAGTGGATCGGCAGGCGGGGAGCTGTTTTTT.

The CDR3: CAWTGQGHGYTF. CDR3 DNA: TGTGCCTGGACAGGACAGGGCCATGGCTACACCTTC. The V and J genes are TRBV30 and TRBJ1-2; TRBD1 agrees at 8 bases. The CDR3 is 12 amino acids. Germline V gene data show CDR1 as GTSNPN and CDR2 as SVGIG (reference sequence). Trimming removed 4 bases from V and 6 bases from J; junction bases left unmatched: 4.

The chain is built from TRBV2 and TRBJ2-3; 7 nucleotides match TRBD2. The CDR3 runs 15 residues. CDR1 and CDR2 (germline): SNHLY, FYNNEI. The junction had 10 bases not matched to a gene; V was cut back by 7 bases and J by 3 bases. CDR3 sequence: CASTQAAGVTDTQYF. Here the CDR3 DNA reads TGTGCCAGCACCCAAGCGGCGGGGGTAACAGATACGCAGTATTTT.